The 13 T cell receptor beta chains given below trace back to one sample, sequenced in a study of breast tumors, draining lymph nodes, adjacent tissues. From the multiplex PCR reads, TCRdb called clonotypes with MiXCR, one entry per CDR3 protein. Of fewer than 80,000 distinct CDR3 sequences detected, less than 45% appear once; the ten largest clones hold almost 8.5%. Sequenced sample: breast tumor tissue. The source of these receptors is a female donor with breast cancer. Some clones in this sample may be carry-over from other donors' samples.

This clonotype was observed at least ten times. The chain carries TRBV10-2 and TRBJ2-7, with unresolved D. Germline V gene data show CDR1 as WSHSY and CDR2 as SAAADI. The CDR3 is 11 amino acids. Trimming shortened V by 6 bases and J by 5 bases, and 8 bases separated the two germline ends. The CDR3 is CASSANNEQYF. The CDR3 coding sequence is TGCGCCAGCAGCGCAAACAACGAGCAGTACTTC.

This clonotype was recorded many times. V usage is TRBV25-1 and J usage is TRBJ2-2; D remains unclear. V was pared by 3 bases and J by 8 bases, with 7 bases between. This CDR3 is 12 amino acids long. Germline V gene data show CDR1 as MGHDK and CDR2 as SYGVNS. CDR3 in DNA: TGTGCCAGCAGTGATCGATTGGGGGAGCTGTTTTTT. It codes for CASSDRLGELFF.

This clonotype was detected ten times or more. The chain couples TRBV5-6 to TRBJ2-3, with TRBD2 identical over 8 bases. The CDR3 contains 14 residues. Germline V gene sequence: CDR1 SGHDT, CDR2 YYEEEE. V lost 2 bases and J lost 6; bases outside the gene matches: 5. The CDR3 loop reads CASSFSGDPDTQYF. Here the CDR3 DNA reads TGTGCCAGCAGCTTTAGCGGGGATCCGGATACGCAGTATTTT.

This clonotype came up a few times. The chain carries TRBV28 and TRBJ1-1, with D unresolved. V lost 6 bases and J 3 bases, leaving 11 bases between the germline ends. This CDR3 is built from 13 residues. CDR1 and CDR2 (germline): MDHEN, SYDVKM. CDR3 nucleotides: TGTGCCAGCAGACCGACTGGTTACACTGAAGCTTTCTTT. Protein: CASRPTGYTEAFF.

This clonotype was picked up many times. Being one base from a much bigger clone, this may be a read error. This chain joins TRBV20-1 and TRBJ1-5; D remains ambiguous. The germline CDR1 and CDR2 sequences are DFQATT and SNEGSKA (reference sequence). The CDR3 has 15 residues. The CDR3 loop reads CSARGRDHSTQPQHF. CDR3 in DNA: TGCAGTGCTAGAGGTAGAGACCATAGCACTCAGCCCCAGCATTTT.

This clonotype came up many times. The V gene is TRBV7-2, the J gene TRBJ1-3; 8 bases are a match to TRBD1. Germline V lookup: CDR1 SGHTA, CDR2 FQGNSA. Germline trimming cut 5 bases from V and 3 bases from J; bases unmatched to any gene: 9. The CDR3 is 16 amino acids. The CDR3 region has the DNA TGTGCCAGCAGCCCATGGACAGGGACAGGTGGAAACACCATATATTTT. Translated, it gives CASSPWTGTGGNTIYF.

The chain carries TRBV4-1 and TRBJ2-1; D not certain. Per germline, CDR1 MGHRA and CDR2 YSYEKL. CDR3 length: 15 amino acids. V lost 3 bases to trimming and J lost 5 bases, with 14 bases between them. CDR3 bases: TGCGCCAGCAGCCAGCGGCCCATCAATGACAATGAGCAGTTCTTC. Translation gives CASSQRPINDNEQFF.

The CDR3 loop reads CASRQGATLNTEAFF. The CDR3 region has the DNA TGTGCCAGCAGACAGGGGGCAACGTTGAACACTGAAGCTTTCTTT. This chain joins TRBV28 and TRBJ1-1; 9 nucleotides agree with TRBD1. Germline V CDR1 and CDR2: MDHEN, SYDVKM. The CDR3 runs 15 residues. Trimming cost V 6 bases and J 0 bases; bases outside gene matches: 5.

V gene TRBV7-8 combines with J gene TRBJ2-7; D might be TRBD1 (7 bases). CDR3 length: 15 amino acids. CDR1 SGHVS and CDR2 FQNEAQ come from the germline V gene. Trimming took off 5 bases at V and 3 bases at J, with 17 bases between the two ends. In nucleotides, the CDR3 is TGTGCCAGCAGCATACGCGGGACAGAAAACTACGAGCAGTACTTC. It yields the protein CASSIRGTENYEQYF.

This clonotype came up many times. The CDR3 region is CASSGQGKYYEQYF. The CDR3 region has the DNA TGTGCCAGCAGCGGACAGGGGAAATACTACGAGCAGTACTTC. The J gene is TRBJ2-7, the V gene TRBV6-1; 9 bases fit TRBD1. Germline V gene sequence: CDR1 MNHNS, CDR2 SASEGT. CDR3 length: 14 amino acids. V dropped 6 bases and J dropped 3; count of bases not matched to a gene: 6.

This clonotype was seen a handful of times. One base away lies a much larger clone, so this may be a sequencing read error. This chain links TRBV4-1 with TRBJ2-2, with D tentatively TRBD1 or TRBD2 (6 bases each). The germline gives CDR1 MGHRA, CDR2 YSYEKL. Trimming removed 0 bases at V and 0 bases at J, with 14 bases between. The CDR3 spans 18 residues. This CDR3 is CASSQEGGAGANTGELFF. The CDR3 nucleotides read TGCGCCAGCAGCCAAGAGGGGGGCGCAGGGGCGAACACCGGGGAGCTGTTTTTT.

This clonotype was detected only once. One end of the junction is discordant with germline, which a read error may explain. V and J are TRBV7-9 and TRBJ2-7; the D gene is possibly TRBD2 (6 bases). The CDR3 has 13 residues. In germline, CDR1 is SEHNR, CDR2 FQNEAQ (reference sequence). CDR3 DNA: TGTGCCAGCAGTTCCCTGGACGGGGGACGGTCCATCTTC. This translates into CASSSLDGGRSIF.

The chain recombines TRBV19 with TRBJ2-3, with D tentatively TRBD1 or TRBD2 (5 bases each). V gave up 4 bases and J gave up 2 bases, with 16 bases separating them. The length of the CDR3 is 16 residues. Germline V CDR1 and CDR2: LNHDA, SQIVND (reference sequence). As DNA, the CDR3 is TGTGCCAGTAGTACTGAGGGACGGCAGAACACAGATACGCAGTATTTT. Its protein is CASSTEGRQNTDTQYF.